These 14 T cell receptor beta chains share one sample of origin, sequenced in a study of blood T cell repertoires in COVID-19. Profiled with immunoSEQ multiplex PCR; TCRdb holds only in-frame clones, not every one. The sample holds around 100,000 clones; approximately 81% are singletons and the top ten take over 2%. Specimen: peripheral blood. The receptor source for this set is a human donor in a cohort sampled during active COVID-19.

As for this clone: This may come from a read error, since a much larger clone is one base off. The chain is built from TRBV3-1 (or the pseudogene TRBV3-2) and TRBJ2-1; 11 bases match TRBD2. CDR3 length: 15 amino acids. Germline V gives CDR1 LGHDT, CDR2 YNNKEL (reference sequence). Written as DNA, the CDR3 is TGTGCCAGCAACCAAGCCCCTTCGACTAGCGGGGCGTCATTCTTC. This sequence encodes CASNQAPSTSGASFF.

The gene calls are TRBV2 and TRBJ2-7, with 9 positions matching TRBD1. With V trimmed by 1 base and J by 4 bases, 11 bases remained unmatched. CDR3 length: 17 residues. Germline-derived CDR1 and CDR2 are SNHLY and FYNNEI. Here the CDR3 reads CASSEGGPGQGWYEQYF. As DNA, the CDR3 is TGTGCCAGCAGTGAAGGAGGTCCGGGACAGGGTTGGTACGAGCAGTACTTC.

The chain joins TRBV5-1 to TRBJ2-7, with D uncertain. This CDR3 has 12 residues. Germline CDR1 SGHRS, CDR2 YFSETQ. V lost 4 bases, J lost 0 bases, and 5 bases lay in between. The CDR3 region is CASSADSYEQYF. As DNA, the CDR3 is TGCGCCAGCAGCGCGGACTCCTACGAGCAGTACTTC.

The V call is TRBV30, the J call TRBJ1-1, with a possible D match to TRBD1 (5 bases). The CDR3 has 13 amino acids. The germline gives CDR1 GTSNPN, CDR2 SVGIG (reference sequence). The DNA for the CDR3 is TGTTCTTGCAACATCGGGACTGGGGTTTTAGCTTTCTTT. It translates to CSCNIGTGVLAFF.

V is TRBV5-1 and J is TRBJ1-1; tentatively, D is TRBD1 (5 bases). Germline-derived CDR1 and CDR2 are SGHRS and YFSETQ. Between the trimmed V and J ends, which lost 6 bases and 1 base, there was a span of 16 bases. The CDR3 is 15 amino acids. The CDR3, as DNA: TGCGCCAGCACCCCCCCAGGGATGGGGAACACTGAAGCTTTCTTT. This translates into CASTPPGMGNTEAFF.

Worth noting for this clone: An end of the junction differs from the germline gene, which may be a read error. This rearrangement joins TRBV11-2 to TRBJ1-2; 7 bases match TRBD1. The germline V gene has CDR1 SGHAT and CDR2 FQNNGV. The CDR3 contains 12 residues. CDR3 nucleotide sequence: TGTGCCAGCAGCTCTATGGGACAGACGATTGCCTTC. This sequence encodes CASSSMGQTIAF.

The gene calls are TRBV19 and TRBJ2-3; possible D gene TRBD2, 5 bases. CDR3 size: 12 residues. Germline V gene data show CDR1 as LNHDA and CDR2 as SQIVND (reference sequence). The germline V and J ends were trimmed by 6 bases and 1 base, with 5 bases remaining between them. CDR3: CASRLGTDTQYF. CDR3 sequence (DNA): TGTGCCAGTAGACTAGGCACAGATACGCAGTATTTT.

This chain connects TRBV19 to TRBJ2-7, with 7 bases lining up with TRBD1. The CDR3 spans 14 residues. V was pared by 10 bases and J by 2 bases, with 11 bases of the junction left unmatched. CDR1 is LNHDA and CDR2 is SQIVND in the germline V gene (reference sequence). DNA of the CDR3: TGTGCCACCCACACAGGGGACAAAACCTACGAGCAGTACTTC. This encodes CATHTGDKTYEQYF.

The chain is built from TRBV2 and TRBJ2-3, with D maybe TRBD2 (5 bases). Germline V CDR1 and CDR2: SNHLY, FYNNEI. The CDR3 spans 13 residues. Trimming took off 3 bases at V and 8 bases at J, with 12 bases between the two ends. The CDR3 region is CASSDDGRGTQYF. CDR3 DNA: TGTGCCAGCAGTGATGATGGTCGGGGTACGCAGTATTTT. Full variable domain (missing parts from reference TRBV2 and TRBJ2-3): EPEVTQTPSHQVTQMGQEVILRCVPISNHLYFYWYRQILGQKVEFLVSFYNNEISEKSEIFDDQFSVERPDGSNFTLKIRSTKLEDSAMYFCASSDDGRGTQYFGPGTRLTVL.

This chain joins TRBV6-1 and TRBJ1-5, with 10 bases lining up with TRBD1. This CDR3 contains 15 residues. The J segment lost 6 bases and the V segment lost 3 bases, leaving 5 bases of the junction unmatched. Germline V gene lookup returns CDR1 MNHNS and CDR2 SASEGT. Here the CDR3 reads CASSEVDRGPQPQHF. Written as DNA, the CDR3 is TGTGCCAGCAGTGAGGTAGACAGGGGGCCTCAGCCCCAGCATTTT.

This clone is a singleton in its sample. The chain couples TRBV7-8 to TRBJ1-1; D not certain. The CDR3 sequence is 13 residues long. V gave up 5 bases and J gave up 1 base, with 8 bases separating them. In germline, CDR1 is SGHVS, CDR2 FQNEAQ. CDR3: CASSVQENTEAFF. The CDR3 nucleotides are TGTGCCAGCAGCGTCCAGGAGAACACTGAAGCTTTCTTT.

J is TRBJ1-6 and V is TRBV4-2; a weak D match, TRBD1 (6 bases). From germline, CDR1 is LGHNA and CDR2 YNFKEQ. The CDR3 is 15 amino acids. V lost 4 bases to trimming and J lost 7 bases, with 14 bases between them. CDR3 protein: CASSRTGGLNSPLHF. For the CDR3, the DNA is TGTGCCAGCAGCCGGACGGGGGGGCTCAATTCACCCCTCCACTTT.

This clone was counted between two and nine times. This rearrangement joins TRBV13 to TRBJ1-3; 9 bases agree with TRBD1. J was trimmed by 5 bases and V by 3 bases; bases with no gene match: 5. CDR1 PRHDT and CDR2 FYEKMQ come from the germline V gene (reference sequence). CDR3 length: 15 amino acids. The CDR3 protein is CASSFSDRGRNTIYF. The CDR3 nucleotides are TGTGCCAGCAGCTTTTCTGACAGGGGGAGAAACACCATATATTTT.

The V gene is TRBV28, the J gene TRBJ1-2; D may be TRBD1 (6 bases). The germline CDR1 and CDR2 sequences are MDHEN and SYDVKM. The CDR3 is made up of 11 amino acids. V dropped 10 bases and J dropped 8 bases, with 14 bases sitting between them. The CDR3, as DNA: TGTGCCACCTATGTTGGGACAGGCTACACCTTC. Its translation is CATYVGTGYTF.